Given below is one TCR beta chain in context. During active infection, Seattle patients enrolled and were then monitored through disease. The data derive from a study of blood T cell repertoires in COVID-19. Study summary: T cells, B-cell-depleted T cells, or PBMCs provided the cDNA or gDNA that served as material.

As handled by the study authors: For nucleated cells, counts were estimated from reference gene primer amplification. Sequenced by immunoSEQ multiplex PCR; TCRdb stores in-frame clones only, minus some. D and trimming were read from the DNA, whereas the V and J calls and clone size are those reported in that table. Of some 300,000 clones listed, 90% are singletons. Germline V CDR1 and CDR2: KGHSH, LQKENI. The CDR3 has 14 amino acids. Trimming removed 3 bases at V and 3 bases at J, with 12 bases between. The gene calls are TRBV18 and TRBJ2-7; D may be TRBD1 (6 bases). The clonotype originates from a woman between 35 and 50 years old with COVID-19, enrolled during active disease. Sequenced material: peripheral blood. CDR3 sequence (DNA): TGTGCCAGCTCACCGTCACGGGACATCTACGAGCAGTACTTC. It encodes CASSPSRDIYEQYF. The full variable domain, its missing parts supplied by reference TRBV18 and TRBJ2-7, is NAGVMQNPRHLVRRRGQEARLRCSPMKGHSHVYWYRQLPEEGLKFMVYLQKENIIDESGMPKERFSAEFPKEGPSILRIQQVVRGDSAAYFCASSPSRDIYEQYFGPGTRLTVT.